One sample yielded the 20 T cell receptor beta chains listed below, sequenced in a study of blood T cell repertoires in COVID-19. Produced via immunoSEQ multiplex PCR; TCRdb's table is partial and in-frame only. The table has about 130,000 clones, roughly 85% seen once. The specimen was peripheral blood. The receptor source for this set is a woman aged 80 or over with acute or convalescent COVID-19.

The chain is built from TRBV7-2 and TRBJ1-5, with 12 bases lining up with TRBD1. Germline loops: CDR1 SGHTA, CDR2 FQGNSA. V was pared by 0 bases and J by 2 bases, with 5 bases of the junction left unmatched. The CDR3 spans 18 residues. The CDR3 sequence is CASSLAGTGGAGNQPQHF. CDR3 DNA: TGTGCCAGCAGCTTAGCGGGGACAGGGGGCGCCGGCAATCAGCCCCAGCATTTT.

V and J are TRBV2 and TRBJ1-5; no firm D call. The V gene's germline CDR1 is SNHLY and CDR2 FYNNEI. V lost 7 bases and J lost 2, with 6 bases in between. CDR3 length: 12 residues. In DNA, the CDR3 is TGTGCCAGCACAGGTGGCAATCAGCCCCAGCATTTT. This translates into CASTGGNQPQHF. Full variable domain (missing parts from reference TRBV2 and TRBJ1-5): EPEVTQTPSHQVTQMGQEVILRCVPISNHLYFYWYRQILGQKVEFLVSFYNNEISEKSEIFDDQFSVERPDGSNFTLKIRSTKLEDSAMYFCASTGGNQPQHFGDGTRLSIL.

This chain connects TRBV18 to TRBJ1-1; no firm D call. Trimming took off 0 bases at V and 0 bases at J, with 8 bases between the two ends. Per the germline V gene, CDR1 is KGHSH and CDR2 is LQKENI. This CDR3 has 15 amino acids. DNA for the CDR3: TGTGCCAGCTCACCACCGTCGGTGATGAACACTGAAGCTTTCTTT. Residues: CASSPPSVMNTEAFF.

The chain is built from TRBV5-4 and TRBJ1-1; no definite D call. The CDR3 spans 15 residues. CDR1 and CDR2 from the germline V gene are SGHNT and YYREEE (reference sequence). Trimming cost V 0 bases and J 0 bases, with 9 bases left between them. The CDR3 here is CASSLDSQMNTEAFF. CDR3 bases: TGTGCCAGCAGCTTGGACAGCCAAATGAACACTGAAGCTTTCTTT. Complete variable domain (other parts from reference TRBV5-4 and TRBJ1-1): ETGVTQSPTHLIKTRGQQVTLRCSSQSGHNTVSWYQQALGQGPQFIFQYYREEENGRGNFPPRFSGLQFPNYSSELNVNALELDDSALYLCASSLDSQMNTEAFFGQGTRLTVV.

There are a few counts of this clone. This chain links TRBV11-2 with TRBJ1-2; 7 nucleotides align to TRBD1. CDR3 length equals 15 residues. V was clipped by 5 bases and J by 2 bases; unmatched bases: 8. CDR1 and CDR2 from the germline V gene are SGHAT and FQNNGV. The DNA for the CDR3 is TGTGCCAGCAGCCTTCGGACAGGTTGGAACTATGGCTACACCTTC. This translates into CASSLRTGWNYGYTF.

The genes are TRBV5-1 and TRBJ2-5; TRBD1 is a possible D gene (6 bases). The germline V and J ends were trimmed by 0 bases and 3 bases, with 9 bases remaining between them. The length of the CDR3 is 14 residues. CDR1 is SGHRS and CDR2 is YFSETQ in the germline V gene. The CDR3 nucleotides read TGCGCCAGCAGCTTGGCCGGACAGAAAGAGACCCAGTACTTC. Translated, it gives CASSLAGQKETQYF.

The chain is built from TRBV12-3 or TRBV12-4 and TRBJ1-4; D call uncertain. Deletions cut 2 bases from V and 5 bases from J, with 6 bases between. This CDR3 is 13 amino acids long. The chain's CDR3 is CASSLRLNEKLFF. CDR3 in DNA: TGTGCCAGCAGTTTACGTCTAAATGAAAAACTGTTTTTT.

This sequence joins TRBV4-2 and TRBJ1-1; TRBD1 matches 9 bases. The CDR3 length is 20 residues. Germline values: CDR1 LGHNA, CDR2 YNFKEQ. V shed 6 bases and J 0 bases; nucleotides not matched to a gene: 20. CDR3 residues: CASRRGPTGTGNRVNTEAFF. CDR3 coding DNA: TGTGCCAGCAGGCGGGGACCGACCGGGACAGGGAACAGGGTGAACACTGAAGCTTTCTTT.

This sequence joins TRBV28 and TRBJ1-2; TRBD1 aligns across 9 bases. CDR1 and CDR2 (germline): MDHEN, SYDVKM. J gave up 2 bases and V 5 bases, and 9 bases lay outside the gene matches. The CDR3 length is 16 residues. CDR3 sequence: CASSRIGTGINYGYTF. In DNA form, the CDR3 reads TGTGCCAGCAGTAGAATTGGGACAGGGATAAACTATGGCTACACCTTC.

This chain joins TRBV18 and TRBJ1-1; D unclear. CDR1 KGHSH and CDR2 LQKENI come from the germline V gene. Deletions cut 6 bases from V and 6 bases from J, with 14 bases between. The CDR3 has 13 residues. The CDR3 sequence: CASSQGRSAEAFF. In DNA form, the CDR3 reads TGTGCCAGCTCCCAAGGGAGGTCCGCTGAAGCTTTCTTT.

The rearrangement links TRBV6-2 or TRBV6-3 to TRBJ1-1; 9 nucleotides match TRBD1. V was clipped by 5 bases and J by 5 bases; unmatched bases: 6. CDR3 length: 14 residues. Germline values: CDR1 MNHEY, CDR2 SVGEGT. CDR3 residues: CASSLTGGRTEAFF. In DNA form, the CDR3 reads TGTGCCAGCAGTCTGACAGGGGGAAGGACTGAAGCTTTCTTT.

The V gene is TRBV5-1, the J gene TRBJ2-3, with D maybe TRBD2 (6 bases). Germline CDR1 reads SGHRS; CDR2 reads YFSETQ. The CDR3 is made up of 15 amino acids. V was cut by 0 bases and J by 1 base, with 9 bases left in between. The CDR3: CASSLGPSGTDTQYF. The CDR3 region has the DNA TGCGCCAGCAGCTTGGGGCCTAGCGGCACAGATACGCAGTATTTT.

The chain employs TRBV19 and TRBJ1-5; D may be TRBD1 (6 bases). This CDR3 comprises 15 residues. Trimming pared 5 bases from V and 0 bases from J, leaving 11 bases between. From germline, CDR1 is LNHDA and CDR2 SQIVND (reference sequence). CDR3 sequence (DNA): TGTGCCAGTAGTCGGAAGGGGGATAGCAATCAGCCCCAGCATTTT. It encodes CASSRKGDSNQPQHF. The full variable domain, completed using reference TRBV19 and TRBJ1-5, is DGGITQSPKYLFRKEGQNVTLSCEQNLNHDAMYWYRQDPGQGLRLIYYSQIVNDFQKGDIAEGYSVSREKKESFPLTVTSAQKNPTAFYLCASSRKGDSNQPQHFGDGTRLSIL.

V usage is TRBV11-2 and J usage is TRBJ1-5, with D perhaps matching TRBD1 (5 bases). The CDR3 has 13 residues. Germline V CDR1 and CDR2: SGHAT, FQNNGV. Trimming stripped 5 bases from V and 11 bases from J, with 16 bases between. The CDR3 loop is CASSPAGRGTQHF. The CDR3 nucleotides are TGTGCCAGCAGCCCCGCCGGTCGGGGGACCCAGCATTTT.

This chain links TRBV7-2 with TRBJ2-1; 8 nucleotides agree with TRBD2. Germline loops: CDR1 SGHTA, CDR2 FQGNSA. This CDR3 region has 15 residues. Trimming at V came to 1 base and at J to 6 bases, leaving 5 bases not matched to a gene. CDR3 DNA: TGTGCCAGCAGCTTAGGGGCGGGGGGAAGCAATGAGCAGTTCTTC. This sequence encodes CASSLGAGGSNEQFF.

The chain links TRBV6-2 or TRBV6-3 to TRBJ1-1; a possible D gene is TRBD1 (6 bases). The V gene's germline CDR1 is MNHEY and CDR2 SVGEGT. CDR3 length: 15 amino acids. V lost 5 bases and J lost 1, with 14 bases in between. In DNA form, the CDR3 reads TGTGCCAGCAGTGACGCAGGGGCCGGGAACACTGAAGCTTTCTTT. It is translated as CASSDAGAGNTEAFF.

The chain links TRBV3-1 (or the pseudogene TRBV3-2) to TRBJ1-2; 7 bases agree with TRBD1. This CDR3 has 14 amino acids. Trimming cost V 1 base and J 3 bases; bases outside gene matches: 2. CDR1 and CDR2 from the germline V gene are LGHDT and YNNKEL (reference sequence). The CDR3 reads CASSQGDRDYGYTF. DNA of the CDR3: TGTGCCAGCAGCCAAGGAGACAGGGACTATGGCTACACCTTC.

This clone occurred once. The chain links TRBV5-4 to TRBJ1-4, with D perhaps matching TRBD1 (6 bases). Germline V lookup: CDR1 SGHNT, CDR2 YYREEE (reference sequence). The CDR3 sequence is 17 residues long. Trimming took 3 bases from V and 0 from J, leaving 15 bases between them. The CDR3 loop reads CASSSKTGGATNEKLFF. DNA for the CDR3: TGTGCCAGCAGCTCGAAGACAGGAGGTGCAACTAATGAAAAACTGTTTTTT.

This rearrangement joins TRBV5-4 to TRBJ1-1; D perhaps matches TRBD1 (6 bases). The ends were cut back, 5 bases at V and 0 bases at J, with 11 bases in the middle. The length of the CDR3 is 14 residues. Germline CDR1 and CDR2: SGHNT and YYREEE (reference sequence). The CDR3: CASRRGTLNTEAFF. For the CDR3, the DNA is TGTGCCAGCAGACGAGGGACATTGAACACTGAAGCTTTCTTT.

J is TRBJ1-1 and V is TRBV18; TRBD1 matches at 12 bases. The trim removed 6 bases at V and 5 bases at J, leaving 10 bases unmatched. CDR1 and CDR2 from the germline V gene are KGHSH and LQKENI. The CDR3 is made up of 16 amino acids. This CDR3 is CASSSGTGGPGTEAFF. The CDR3 DNA sequence: TGTGCCAGCTCCTCCGGGACAGGGGGCCCGGGGACTGAAGCTTTCTTT.